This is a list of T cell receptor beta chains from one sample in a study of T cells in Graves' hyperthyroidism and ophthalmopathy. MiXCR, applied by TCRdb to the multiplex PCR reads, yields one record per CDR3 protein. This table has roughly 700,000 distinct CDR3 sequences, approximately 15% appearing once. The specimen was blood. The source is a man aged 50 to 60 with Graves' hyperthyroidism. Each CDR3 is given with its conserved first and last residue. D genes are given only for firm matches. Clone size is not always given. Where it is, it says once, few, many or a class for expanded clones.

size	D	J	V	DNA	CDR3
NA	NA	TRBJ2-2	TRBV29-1	TGCAGCGTTGTCGGTAGCACCGGGGAGCTGTTTTTT	CSVVGSTGELFF
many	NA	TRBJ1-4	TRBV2	TGTGCCAGCAGTGCGGGGTTACCGACAACTAATGAAAAACTGTTTTTT	CASSAGLPTTNEKLFF
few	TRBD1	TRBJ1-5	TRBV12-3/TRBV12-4	TGTGCCAGCAGATCCGGGACAGGGTCCACCAATCAGCCCCAGCATTTT	CASRSGTGSTNQPQHF
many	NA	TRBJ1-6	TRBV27	TGTGCCAGCAGTCTTAGGGGCAACTCACCCCTCCACTTT	CASSLRGNSPLHF
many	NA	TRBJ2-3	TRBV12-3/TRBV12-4	TGTGCCGGACGGAGGGCCGAGACTGCAGATACGCAGTATTTT	CAGRRAETADTQYF
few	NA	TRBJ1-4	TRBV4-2	TGTGCCAGCAGCCAATCCGGGACCAAGGAGGAAAAACTGTTTTTT	CASSQSGTKEEKLFF
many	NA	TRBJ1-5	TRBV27	TGTGCCAGCACTTACAGGGAAGGTCAGCCCCAGCATTTT	CASTYREGQPQHF
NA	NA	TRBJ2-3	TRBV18	TGTGCCAGCTCACCAGACTTGCGGGATACGCAGTATTTT	CASSPDLRDTQYF
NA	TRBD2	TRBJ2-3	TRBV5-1	TGCGCCAGCAGCCCGGGGACTAGCGGGAGTATATATACGCAGTATTTT	CASSPGTSGSIYTQYF
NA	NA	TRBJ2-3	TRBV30	TGTGCCTGGAGTCCTGGGTCCGATACGCAGTATTTT	CAWSPGSDTQYF
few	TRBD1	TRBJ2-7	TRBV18	TGTGCCAGCTCTGACAGGGGTGAGGGTTCCTACGAGCAGTACTTC	CASSDRGEGSYEQYF
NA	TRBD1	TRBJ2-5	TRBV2	TGTGCCAGCACCAAAGACAGGGGGCAGGAGACCCAGTACTTC	CASTKDRGQETQYF
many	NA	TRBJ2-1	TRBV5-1	TGCGCCAGCAGCCCGGATTTGAGCTCCTACAATGAGCAGTTCTTC	CASSPDLSSYNEQFF
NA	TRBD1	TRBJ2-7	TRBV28	TGTGCCAGCAGTGGCGCCGGGACAGGGTTCTACGAGCAGTACTTC	CASSGAGTGFYEQYF